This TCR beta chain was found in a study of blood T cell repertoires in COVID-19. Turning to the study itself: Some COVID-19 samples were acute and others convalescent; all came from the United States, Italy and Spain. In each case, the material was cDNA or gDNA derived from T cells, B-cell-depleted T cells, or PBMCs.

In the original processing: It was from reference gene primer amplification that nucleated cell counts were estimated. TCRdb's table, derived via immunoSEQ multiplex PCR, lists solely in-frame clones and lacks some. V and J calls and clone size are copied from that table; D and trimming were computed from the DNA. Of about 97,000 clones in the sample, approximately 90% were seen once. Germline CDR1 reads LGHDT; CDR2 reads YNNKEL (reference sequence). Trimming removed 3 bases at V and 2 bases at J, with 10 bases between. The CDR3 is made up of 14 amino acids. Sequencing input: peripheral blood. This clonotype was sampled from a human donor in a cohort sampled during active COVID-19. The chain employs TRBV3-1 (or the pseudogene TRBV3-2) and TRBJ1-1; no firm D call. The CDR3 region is CASSHPQRNTEAFF. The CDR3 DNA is TGTGCCAGCAGCCATCCCCAGCGTAACACTGAAGCTTTCTTT.